These 2 T cell receptor beta chains were sequenced from one sample in a study of blood T cell repertoires in COVID-19. The method was immunoSEQ multiplex PCR; TCRdb's version includes in-frame clones alone and lacks a portion of them. The sample lists more than 200,000 clones, roughly nine tenths occurring once. Sequenced material: peripheral blood. The receptors were sampled from a man in his 70s with acute or convalescent COVID-19.

The chain couples TRBV6-6 to TRBJ2-1; 7 bases line up with TRBD1. CDR1 and CDR2 (germline): MNHNY, SVGAGI (reference sequence). V dropped 0 bases and J dropped 7; count of bases not matched to a gene: 9. CDR3 length equals 16 residues. The CDR3 DNA reads TGTGCCAGCAGTTACTCGAGGAGACAGGGTGTGAATGAGCAGTTCTTC. As protein: CASSYSRRQGVNEQFF.

This chain connects TRBV5-1 to TRBJ2-3, with 8 positions matching TRBD2. Per germline, CDR1 SGHRS and CDR2 YFSETQ. CDR3 length equals 16 residues. V gave up 0 bases and J gave up 2 bases; unmatched junction bases: 5. In DNA, the CDR3 is TGCGCCAGCAGCTTGGTGGGGACTAGTCTCACAGATACGCAGTATTTT. Translating it yields CASSLVGTSLTDTQYF.